These 32 T cell receptor beta chains share one sample of origin, sequenced in a study of cytomegalovirus exposure and HLA in healthy donors. The study ran its PCR with 60 Vbeta and 13 Jbeta primers. The method was immunoSEQ multiplex PCR; TCRdb's version includes in-frame clones alone and lacks a portion of them. Of about 200,000 clones in the sample, approximately 80% were seen once. Sequencing input: PBMCs. These receptors came from a woman aged 18-30 years in good health and CMV-seronegative.

This clone turned up a few times. The chain couples TRBV11-2 to TRBJ2-1; 11 bases map to TRBD2. The CDR3 length is 14 residues. Germline V lookup: CDR1 SGHAT, CDR2 FQNNGV. V lost 5 bases, J lost 4 bases, and 1 base stayed unmatched. CDR3 in DNA: TGTGCCAGCAGCCGACTAGCGGGGTACAATGAGCAGTTCTTC. Protein product: CASSRLAGYNEQFF.

The V call is TRBV19, the J call TRBJ1-1; TRBD1 aligns across 9 bases. Germline V gene sequence: CDR1 LNHDA, CDR2 SQIVND (reference sequence). The CDR3 length is 15 residues. V dropped 4 bases and J dropped 2; count of bases not matched to a gene: 5. In nucleotides, the CDR3 is TGTGCCAGTAGTACCGTGACAGGGGGTAACACTGAAGCTTTCTTT. Encoded protein: CASSTVTGGNTEAFF.

The J gene is TRBJ1-3, the V gene TRBV19, with TRBD1 as a possible D gene (5 bases). V was trimmed by 7 bases and J by 0 bases, leaving 13 bases between them. The CDR3 loop spans 15 amino acids. Germline assignment: CDR1 LNHDA and CDR2 SQIVND (reference sequence). For the CDR3, the DNA is TGTGCCAGTAACGACGGGACTAACTCTGGAAACACCATATATTTT. This translates into CASNDGTNSGNTIYF.

This sequence joins TRBV7-6 and TRBJ1-2, with D perhaps TRBD1 (5 bases). Trimming took 5 bases from V and 14 from J, leaving 27 bases between them. The V gene's germline CDR1 is SGHVS and CDR2 FNYEAQ. The CDR3 sequence is 15 residues long. CDR3 protein: CASSPRDSWDLGLTF. As DNA, the CDR3 is TGTGCCAGCAGCCCGCGGGACTCCTGGGACTTGGGGTTAACCTTC.

The V and J genes are TRBV7-9 and TRBJ1-4; D is uncertain. Germline V gives CDR1 SEHNR, CDR2 FQNEAQ (reference sequence). V was trimmed by 0 bases and J by 7 bases, leaving 12 bases between them. CDR3 length: 15 amino acids. The CDR3 loop is CASSLAGGSGEKLFF. CDR3 in DNA: TGTGCCAGCAGCTTAGCGGGAGGGTCAGGTGAAAAACTGTTTTTT.

The chain joins TRBV5-6 to TRBJ2-1; TRBD2 matches at 10 bases. The germline V gene has CDR1 SGHDT and CDR2 YYEEEE. The CDR3 totals 13 residues. V shed 0 bases, J shed 10 bases, and the junction held 1 base outside the gene matches. The DNA for the CDR3 is TGTGCCAGCAGCTTGGAACTAGCGGGGGAGCAGTTCTTC. Translating gives CASSLELAGEQFF. The full variable domain, completed using reference TRBV5-6 and TRBJ2-1, is DAGVTQSPTHLIKTRGQQVTLRCSPKSGHDTVSWYQQALGQGPQFIFQYYEEEERQRGNFPDRFSGHQFPNYSSELNVNALLLGDSALYLCASSLELAGEQFFGPGTRLTVL.

The table lists this clone with a few counts. The J gene is TRBJ1-2, the V gene TRBV4-1, with D possibly being TRBD1 (5 bases). Trimming shortened V by 0 bases and J by 2 bases, and 7 bases separated the two germline ends. CDR3 size: 14 residues. CDR1 is MGHRA, CDR2 YSYEKL, per germline. Here the CDR3 reads CASSQDRGNYGYTF. In nucleotides, the CDR3 is TGCGCCAGCAGCCAAGATCGGGGGAACTATGGCTACACCTTC.

The genes are TRBV4-3 and TRBJ2-7, with TRBD2 matching 10 bases. CDR3 size: 18 residues. Germline CDR1 and CDR2: LGHNA and YSLEER. The junction had 11 bases not matched to a gene; V was cut back by 1 base and J by 2 bases. The CDR3 coding sequence is TGCGCCAGCAGCCAAGGGGTCACTAGCGGGATGGAGACCTACGAGCAGTACTTC. It is translated as CASSQGVTSGMETYEQYF.

A note on this clone: Because the CDR3's place on the DNA is in doubt, the DNA is left out and the CDR3 is given as listed by TCRdb. The chain couples TRBV27 to TRBJ1-2; the D call of TRBD1 is as the table states it, not checked on the DNA. Germline V lookup: CDR1 MNHEY, CDR2 SMNVEV (reference sequence). The CDR3 sequence runs 18 residues, both termini included. The chain's CDR3 is CASSLSWGQGALEMGLTF.

This chain joins TRBV5-4 and TRBJ2-3, with 16 bases lining up with TRBD2. This CDR3 is 19 amino acids long. The V gene end was trimmed by 5 bases and the J gene end by 5 bases; junction bases not matched to a gene: 14. The germline gives CDR1 SGHNT, CDR2 YYREEE (reference sequence). CDR3 sequence (DNA): TGTGCCAGCAGGACTGGACCGGGACTAGCGGGAGGGCCTGGAGATACGCAGTATTTT. Its protein product is CASRTGPGLAGGPGDTQYF. Combining the CDR3 with reference TRBV5-4 and TRBJ2-3 gives the whole variable domain ETGVTQSPTHLIKTRGQQVTLRCSSQSGHNTVSWYQQALGQGPQFIFQYYREEENGRGNFPPRFSGLQFPNYSSELNVNALELDDSALYLCASRTGPGLAGGPGDTQYFGPGTRLTVL.

The chain joins TRBV11-3 to TRBJ1-2; no reliable D call. Per the germline V gene, CDR1 is SGHNT and CDR2 is YENEEA. This CDR3 contains 15 residues. Deletions cut 5 bases from V and 5 bases from J, with 18 bases between. The CDR3 DNA reads as TGTGCCAGCAGCCCCCTGAGGGTCGGTCCATATGGCTACACCTTC. It codes for CASSPLRVGPYGYTF.

For this clone: Mismatch with germline at one junction end may stem from a read error. The CDR3 region is CASREGGSQPQHF. The CDR3 nucleotides read TGTGCCAGCAGGGAAGGGGGCAGTCAGCCCCAGCATTTT. V gene TRBV6-1 combines with J gene TRBJ1-5, with 7 bases aligning to TRBD1. The germline gives CDR1 MNHNS, CDR2 SASEGT. CDR3 length: 13 residues.

The chain is built from TRBV16 and TRBJ2-7, with D perhaps matching TRBD2 (7 bases). Germline loops: CDR1 KGHSY, CDR2 FQNENV. With 2 bases removed from V and 2 bases from J, the gap between germline ends came to 13 bases. The length of the CDR3 is 15 residues. CDR3 nucleotide sequence: TGTGCCAGCAGCCAAAATGGGGGGGGCCCCTACGAGCAGTACTTC. The encoded protein is CASSQNGGGPYEQYF.

The V call is TRBV11-3, the J call TRBJ2-7, with a tentative D call TRBD2 (5 bases). The CDR3 extends over 15 amino acids. Trimming stripped 0 bases from V and 0 bases from J, with 9 bases between. Germline CDR1 is SGHNT and CDR2 is YENEEA. The CDR3 loop reads CASSLDGGTSYEQYV. The DNA for the CDR3 is TGTGCCAGCAGCTTAGACGGAGGAACCTCCTACGAGCAGTACGTC.

The chain uses TRBV28 and TRBJ2-7; 8 bases line up with TRBD1. The CDR3 totals 13 residues. J lost 1 base, V lost 6 bases, and 2 bases had no gene match. From germline, CDR1 is MDHEN and CDR2 SYDVKM. The CDR3 region is CASRWTGSYEQYF. Written as DNA, the CDR3 is TGTGCCAGCAGATGGACAGGGTCCTACGAGCAGTACTTC.

The CDR3 loop is CASSIRGVATDTQYF. The CDR3 coding sequence is TGTGCCAGTAGTATTCGAGGAGTAGCTACAGATACGCAGTATTTT. The chain has TRBV19 and TRBJ2-3, with D unresolved. The V end was cut by 3 bases, the J end by 3 bases, with 13 bases between. Germline V gene sequence: CDR1 LNHDA, CDR2 SQIVND (reference sequence). This CDR3 has 15 amino acids. Together with reference TRBV19 and TRBJ2-3, the CDR3 gives the full variable domain: DGGITQSPKYLFRKEGQNVTLSCEQNLNHDAMYWYRQDPGQGLRLIYYSQIVNDFQKGDIAEGYSVSREKKESFPLTVTSAQKNPTAFYLCASSIRGVATDTQYFGPGTRLTVL.

The V gene is TRBV7-2, the J gene TRBJ2-1; 10 nucleotides agree with TRBD2. This CDR3 has 16 amino acids. Germline CDR1 and CDR2: SGHTA and FQGNSA. Trimming cost V 1 base and J 7 bases; bases outside gene matches: 7. CDR3: CASSLEPSGRANEQFF. The DNA for the CDR3 is TGTGCCAGCAGCTTAGAGCCGAGCGGGAGGGCAAATGAGCAGTTCTTC.

This sequence joins TRBV6-5 and TRBJ2-1; 7 bases agree with TRBD2. This CDR3 is 16 amino acids long. Germline V gene sequence: CDR1 MNHEY, CDR2 SVGAGI. The V segment lost 2 bases and the J segment 7 bases; nucleotides outside the gene matches: 11. The chain's CDR3 is CASSYQISSGLNEQFF. CDR3 coding DNA: TGTGCCAGCAGTTACCAGATCTCTAGCGGATTAAATGAGCAGTTCTTC.

The chain carries TRBV11-2 and TRBJ1-5, with 7 bases matching TRBD1. The trim removed 1 base at V and 6 bases at J, leaving 12 bases unmatched. CDR3 length: 17 residues. Germline lookup yields CDR1 SGHAT and CDR2 FQNNGV. CDR3 sequence reads: CASSLGSGQPTSQPQHF. The DNA for the CDR3 is TGTGCCAGCAGCTTAGGGTCGGGACAGCCGACCAGTCAGCCCCAGCATTTT.

This chain joins TRBV11-2 and TRBJ2-1; D unresolved. Germline V gives CDR1 SGHAT, CDR2 FQNNGV. The CDR3 has 14 residues. The germline V and J ends were trimmed by 0 bases and 6 bases, with 9 bases remaining between them. This CDR3 is CASSLDLRGNEQFF. The DNA for the CDR3 is TGTGCCAGCAGCTTAGATCTAAGAGGCAATGAGCAGTTCTTC.

This rearrangement joins TRBV19 to TRBJ1-1, with 9 nucleotides matching TRBD1. J gave up 1 base and V 9 bases, and 12 bases lay outside the gene matches. There are 16 residues in the CDR3. The germline CDR1 and CDR2 sequences are LNHDA and SQIVND (reference sequence). The CDR3 DNA reads TGTGCCAGCGGATCTACAGGGGGCTTGGGGAACACTGAAGCTTTCTTT. Translating gives CASGSTGGLGNTEAFF. The complete variable domain, with remaining parts taken from reference TRBV19 and TRBJ1-1, reads DGGITQSPKYLFRKEGQNVTLSCEQNLNHDAMYWYRQDPGQGLRLIYYSQIVNDFQKGDIAEGYSVSREKKESFPLTVTSAQKNPTAFYLCASGSTGGLGNTEAFFGQGTRLTVV.

The chain joins TRBV2 to TRBJ2-1, with D perhaps TRBD2 (6 bases). Germline loops: CDR1 SNHLY, CDR2 FYNNEI. This CDR3 is built from 15 residues. The V end lost 2 bases, the J end lost 4 bases, and 12 bases lay between the germline ends. The CDR3 protein is CASSEKASEYNEQFF. DNA of the CDR3: TGTGCCAGCAGTGAAAAGGCTAGCGAGTACAATGAGCAGTTCTTC.

This chain joins TRBV2 and TRBJ1-4, with TRBD1 matching over 9 bases. Trimming took 7 bases from V and 6 from J; bases not matched to a gene: 15. The CDR3 length is 17 residues. Germline assignment: CDR1 SNHLY and CDR2 FYNNEI. The CDR3: CASTLILTGGSDEKLFF. The CDR3 DNA is TGTGCCAGCACCTTAATCTTAACAGGGGGCAGTGATGAAAAACTGTTTTTT.

The V call is TRBV27, the J call TRBJ2-2; 7 bases align to TRBD1. J lost 3 bases, V lost 6 bases, and 4 bases had no gene match. The CDR3 contains 14 residues. In germline, CDR1 is MNHEY, CDR2 SMNVEV (reference sequence). As DNA, the CDR3 is TGTGCCAGCAGCCGGGACAGAGACACCGGGGAGCTGTTTTTT. Amino acids: CASSRDRDTGELFF.

The chain combines TRBV7-2 with TRBJ1-5; 8 positions match TRBD1. The J segment lost 2 bases and the V segment lost 5 bases, leaving 8 bases of the junction unmatched. CDR3 length: 16 residues. CDR1 is SGHTA, CDR2 FQGNSA, per germline. Here the CDR3 DNA reads TGTGCCAGCAGCGAGCAGGGGGCGCCGGGCAATCAGCCCCAGCATTTT. Protein product: CASSEQGAPGNQPQHF.

The chain joins TRBV14 to TRBJ1-2; no clear D gene. The germline V gene encodes CDR1 SGHDN and CDR2 FVKESK. Trimming removed 0 bases at V and 4 bases at J, with 6 bases between. The CDR3 totals 13 residues. This CDR3 reads CASSQEWSYGYTF. The CDR3 nucleotides are TGTGCCAGCAGCCAAGAGTGGAGCTATGGCTACACCTTC.

The chain joins TRBV27 to TRBJ2-7, with a possible D match to TRBD1 (6 bases). V lost 8 bases and J 3 bases, leaving 14 bases between the germline ends. Germline assignment: CDR1 MNHEY and CDR2 SMNVEV (reference sequence). The CDR3 totals 13 residues. The CDR3 sequence is CASATRTDYEQYF. In DNA form, the CDR3 reads TGTGCCAGCGCCACCCGGACAGACTACGAGCAGTACTTC.

The J gene is TRBJ2-1, the V gene TRBV30; D gene ambiguous. Per the germline V gene, CDR1 is GTSNPN and CDR2 is SVGIG (reference sequence). The V end was cut by 4 bases, the J end by 5 bases, with 15 bases between. This CDR3 region has 14 residues. The chain's CDR3 is CAWMDGLANNEQFF. CDR3 sequence (DNA): TGTGCCTGGATGGATGGATTAGCTAACAATGAGCAGTTCTTC.

The chain uses TRBV9 and TRBJ2-2; possibly TRBD2 for D (7 bases). CDR3 length: 14 amino acids. V lost 3 bases, J lost 6 bases, and 12 bases lay in between. Germline V gives CDR1 SGDLS, CDR2 YYNGEE. Here the CDR3 DNA reads TGTGCCAGCAGCGGGGAGGGGGTCGCCGGGGAGCTGTTTTTT. It is translated as CASSGEGVAGELFF. Drawing the rest from reference TRBV9 and TRBJ2-2, the complete variable domain is DSGVTQTPKHLITATGQRVTLRCSPRSGDLSVYWYQQSLDQGLQFLIQYYNGEERAKGNILERFSAQQFPDLHSELNLSSLELGDSALYFCASSGEGVAGELFFGEGSRLTVL.

The rearrangement uses TRBV9 and TRBJ2-2; D is unresolved. Germline CDR1 reads SGDLS; CDR2 reads YYNGEE. V lost 0 bases and J lost 1, with 4 bases in between. The CDR3 consists of 14 residues. CDR3 sequence (DNA): TGTGCCAGCAGCGTAGGACAGAACACCGGGGAGCTGTTTTTT. Translated: CASSVGQNTGELFF.

J is TRBJ2-3 and V is TRBV6-5; D remains ambiguous. The germline V gene encodes CDR1 MNHEY and CDR2 SVGAGI. V was cut by 2 bases and J by 3 bases, with 6 bases left in between. The CDR3 loop spans 13 amino acids. The CDR3 protein is CASSYTETDTQYF. In nucleotides, the CDR3 is TGTGCCAGCAGTTACACAGAAACAGATACGCAGTATTTT.

V and J are TRBV5-6 and TRBJ2-7; TRBD2 agrees at 7 bases. Germline CDR1 is SGHDT and CDR2 is YYEEEE. The trim removed 4 bases at V and 4 bases at J, leaving 14 bases unmatched. The CDR3 has 16 amino acids. The CDR3 DNA sequence: TGTGCCAGCAGCCTGGTGATCGGGCTAGCGGCTTACGAGCAGTACTTC. This encodes CASSLVIGLAAYEQYF.